This note documents a single TCR beta chain sequence. Antigen: not known. Genomic DNA acted as the template from which TCR beta VDJ combination and CDR3 sequence profiling were carried out. TCRdb fed the reads into MiXCR, producing one record per CDR3 protein. The sample has around 400,000 distinct CDR3 sequences, 65% to 75% seen once. This entry comes from a study of CD8+CD57+ T cells in acquired aplastic anemia. Study-wide background: CD4+ reads averaged about 10.8 million in healthy donors.

Broader study findings: Any difference that existed in CD8+ Simpson's diversity between patients and controls was not significant. Sharing between patients and controls was observed for some 27 CD8+ CDR3 sequences.

This sequence was found in a human donor in good health, serving as a control. The specimen sequenced was sorted CD4+, CD8+, or CD8+CD57+ T cells (not recorded which) from PBMCs.

CDR3 in DNA: TGTGCCAGCAGTTGGGGAGCGGCCTACGAGCAGTACTTC. Its translation: CASSWGAAYEQYF. This chain connects TRBV27 to TRBJ2-7; a weak D match, TRBD2 (5 bases). Trimming shortened V by 4 bases and J by 2 bases, and 9 bases separated the two germline ends. The germline V gene has CDR1 MNHEY and CDR2 SMNVEV (reference sequence). This CDR3 is 13 amino acids long.